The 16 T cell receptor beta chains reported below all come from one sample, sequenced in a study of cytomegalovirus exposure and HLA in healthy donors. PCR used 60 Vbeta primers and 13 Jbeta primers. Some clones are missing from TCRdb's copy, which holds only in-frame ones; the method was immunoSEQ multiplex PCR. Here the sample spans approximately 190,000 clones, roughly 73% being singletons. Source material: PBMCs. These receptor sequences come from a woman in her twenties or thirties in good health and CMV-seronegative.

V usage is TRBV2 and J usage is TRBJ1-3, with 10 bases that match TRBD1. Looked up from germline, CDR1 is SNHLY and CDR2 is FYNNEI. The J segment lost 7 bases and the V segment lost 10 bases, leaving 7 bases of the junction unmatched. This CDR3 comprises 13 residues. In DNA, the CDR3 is TGTGCCACCGGGACAGGGGTTGAGAACACCATATATTTT. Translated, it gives CATGTGVENTIYF.

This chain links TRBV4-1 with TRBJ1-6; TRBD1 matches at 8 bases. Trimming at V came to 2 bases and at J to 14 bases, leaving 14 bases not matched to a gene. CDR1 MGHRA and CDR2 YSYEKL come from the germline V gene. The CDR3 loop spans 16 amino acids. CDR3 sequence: CASSQHLAGGSSALHF. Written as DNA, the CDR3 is TGCGCCAGCAGCCAACATCTGGCAGGGGGCAGTTCGGCCCTCCACTTT.

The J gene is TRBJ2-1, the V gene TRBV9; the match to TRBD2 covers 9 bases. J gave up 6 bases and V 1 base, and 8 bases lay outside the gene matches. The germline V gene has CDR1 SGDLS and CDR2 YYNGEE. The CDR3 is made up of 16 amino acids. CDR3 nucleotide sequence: TGTGCCAGCAGCGTAATCCCGGGACTAGCAACCAATGAGCAGTTCTTC. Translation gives CASSVIPGLATNEQFF.

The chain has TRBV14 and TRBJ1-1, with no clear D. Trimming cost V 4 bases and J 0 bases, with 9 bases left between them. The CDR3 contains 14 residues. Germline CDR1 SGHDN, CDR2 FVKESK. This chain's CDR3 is CASSLPGMNTEAFF. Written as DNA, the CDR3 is TGTGCCAGCAGCCTCCCTGGCATGAACACTGAAGCTTTCTTT.

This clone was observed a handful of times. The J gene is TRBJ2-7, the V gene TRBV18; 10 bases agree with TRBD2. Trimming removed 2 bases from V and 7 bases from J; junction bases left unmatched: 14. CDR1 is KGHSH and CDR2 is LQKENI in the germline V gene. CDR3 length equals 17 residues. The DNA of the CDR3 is TGTGCCAGCTCACCAAAGGGGCTAGCGGGAGCCCTCTCTGAGCAGTACTTC. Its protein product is CASSPKGLAGALSEQYF.

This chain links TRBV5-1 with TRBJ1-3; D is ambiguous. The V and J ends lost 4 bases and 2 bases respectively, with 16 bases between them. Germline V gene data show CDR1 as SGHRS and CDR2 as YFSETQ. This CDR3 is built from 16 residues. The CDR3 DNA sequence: TGCGCCAGCAGCCTCACCTCGGGTCAAACTGGAAACACCATATATTTT. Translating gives CASSLTSGQTGNTIYF.

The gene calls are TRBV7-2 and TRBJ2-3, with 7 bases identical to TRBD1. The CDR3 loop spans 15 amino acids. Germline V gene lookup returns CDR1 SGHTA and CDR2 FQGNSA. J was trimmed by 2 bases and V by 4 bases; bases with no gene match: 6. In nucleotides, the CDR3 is TGTGCCAGCAGCTCTCACAGGGGACCCACAGATACGCAGTATTTT. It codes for CASSSHRGPTDTQYF. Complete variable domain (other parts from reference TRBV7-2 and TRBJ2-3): GAGVSQSPSNKVTEKGKDVELRCDPISGHTALYWYRQSLGQGLEFLIYFQGNSAPDKSGLPSDRFSAERTGGSVSTLTIQRTQQEDSAVYLCASSSHRGPTDTQYFGPGTRLTVL.

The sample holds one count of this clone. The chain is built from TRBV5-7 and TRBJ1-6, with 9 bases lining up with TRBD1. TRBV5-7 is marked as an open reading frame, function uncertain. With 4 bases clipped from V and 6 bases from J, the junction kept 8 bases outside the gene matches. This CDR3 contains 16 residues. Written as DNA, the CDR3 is TGTGCCAGCAGCACGGGACAGGGTTGCAGTAATTCACCCCTCCACTTT. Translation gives CASSTGQGCSNSPLHF.

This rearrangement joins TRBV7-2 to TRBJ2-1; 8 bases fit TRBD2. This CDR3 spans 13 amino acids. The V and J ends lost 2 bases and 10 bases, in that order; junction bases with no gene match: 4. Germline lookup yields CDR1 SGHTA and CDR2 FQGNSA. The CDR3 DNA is TGTGCCAGCAGCTTATTCCGGGAGGGGGAGCAGTTCTTC. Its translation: CASSLFREGEQFF.

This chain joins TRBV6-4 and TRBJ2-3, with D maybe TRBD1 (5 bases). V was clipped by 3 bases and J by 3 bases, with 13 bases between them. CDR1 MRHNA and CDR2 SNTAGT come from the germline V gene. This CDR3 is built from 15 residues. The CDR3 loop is CASSELAGQTDTQYF. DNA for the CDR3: TGTGCCAGCAGTGAATTGGCAGGGCAGACAGATACGCAGTATTTT.

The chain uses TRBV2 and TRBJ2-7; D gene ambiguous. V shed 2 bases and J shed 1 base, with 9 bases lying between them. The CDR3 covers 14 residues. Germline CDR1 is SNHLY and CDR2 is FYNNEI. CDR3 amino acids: CASSERQRSYEQYF. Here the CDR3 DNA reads TGTGCCAGCAGTGAACGTCAACGGTCCTACGAGCAGTACTTC.

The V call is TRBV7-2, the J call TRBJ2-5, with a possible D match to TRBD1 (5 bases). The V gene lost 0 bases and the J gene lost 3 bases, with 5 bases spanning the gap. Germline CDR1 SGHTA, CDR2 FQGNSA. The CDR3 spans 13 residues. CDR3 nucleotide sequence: TGTGCCAGCAGCTTAGCCAGGGAAGAGACCCAGTACTTC. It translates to CASSLAREETQYF.

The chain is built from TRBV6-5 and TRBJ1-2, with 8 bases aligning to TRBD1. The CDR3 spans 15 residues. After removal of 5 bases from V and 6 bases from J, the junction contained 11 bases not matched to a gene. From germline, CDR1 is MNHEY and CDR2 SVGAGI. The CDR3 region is CASSPTGTGGHGYTF. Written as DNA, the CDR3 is TGTGCCAGCAGTCCGACGGGAACAGGGGGACATGGCTACACCTTC.

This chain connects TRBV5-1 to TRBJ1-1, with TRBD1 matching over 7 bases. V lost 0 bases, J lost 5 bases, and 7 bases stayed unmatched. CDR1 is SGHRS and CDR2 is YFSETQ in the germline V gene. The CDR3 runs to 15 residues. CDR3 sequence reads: CASSLAVTGTTEAFF. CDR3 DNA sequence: TGCGCCAGCAGCTTGGCCGTGACAGGGACGACTGAAGCTTTCTTT.

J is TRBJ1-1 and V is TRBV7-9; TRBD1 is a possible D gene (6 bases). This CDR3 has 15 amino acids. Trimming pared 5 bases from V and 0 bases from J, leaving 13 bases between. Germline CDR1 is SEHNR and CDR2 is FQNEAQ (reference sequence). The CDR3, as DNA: TGTGCCAGCAGCCCTAGGACAGCTATGAACACTGAAGCTTTCTTT. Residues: CASSPRTAMNTEAFF.

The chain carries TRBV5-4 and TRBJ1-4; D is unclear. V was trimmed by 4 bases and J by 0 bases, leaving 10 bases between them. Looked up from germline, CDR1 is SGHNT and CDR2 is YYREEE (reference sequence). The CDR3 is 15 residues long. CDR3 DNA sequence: TGTGCCAGCAGCCCCGGGATTGCAACTAATGAAAAACTGTTTTTT. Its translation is CASSPGIATNEKLFF.